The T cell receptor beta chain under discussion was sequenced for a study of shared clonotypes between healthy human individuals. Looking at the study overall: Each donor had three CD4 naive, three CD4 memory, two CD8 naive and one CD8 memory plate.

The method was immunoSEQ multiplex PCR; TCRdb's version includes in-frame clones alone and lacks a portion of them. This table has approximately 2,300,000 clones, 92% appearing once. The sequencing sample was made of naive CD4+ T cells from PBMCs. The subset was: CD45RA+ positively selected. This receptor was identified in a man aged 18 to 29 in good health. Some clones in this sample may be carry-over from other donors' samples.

The DNA for the CDR3 is TGTGCCAGCAGAGGCCCCAGGAGGGAGAGGTACAATGAGCAGTTCTTC. Amino acids: CASRGPRRERYNEQFF. V usage is TRBV27 and J usage is TRBJ2-1, with D maybe TRBD2 (6 bases). The CDR3 sequence is 16 residues long. V was shortened by 6 bases and J by 4 bases, with 19 bases between the two germline ends. Germline CDR1 and CDR2: MNHEY and SMNVEV (reference sequence).